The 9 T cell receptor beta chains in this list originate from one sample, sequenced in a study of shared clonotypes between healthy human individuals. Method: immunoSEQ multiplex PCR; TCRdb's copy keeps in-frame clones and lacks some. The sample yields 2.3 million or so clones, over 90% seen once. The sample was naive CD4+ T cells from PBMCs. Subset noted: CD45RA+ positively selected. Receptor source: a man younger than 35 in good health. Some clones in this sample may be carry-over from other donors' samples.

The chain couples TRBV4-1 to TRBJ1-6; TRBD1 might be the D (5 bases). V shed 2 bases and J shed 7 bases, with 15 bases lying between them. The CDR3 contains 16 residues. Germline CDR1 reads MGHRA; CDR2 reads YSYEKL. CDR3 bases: TGCGCCAGCAGCCAACCAGGACGGGGGGTCAATTCACCCCTCCACTTT. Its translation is CASSQPGRGVNSPLHF.

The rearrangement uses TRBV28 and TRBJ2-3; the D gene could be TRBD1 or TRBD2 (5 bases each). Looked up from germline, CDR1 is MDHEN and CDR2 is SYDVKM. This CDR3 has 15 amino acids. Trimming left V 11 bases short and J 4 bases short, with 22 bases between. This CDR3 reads CAAGPPGLGADTQYF. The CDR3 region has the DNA TGTGCCGCGGGCCCCCCCGGACTGGGGGCAGATACGCAGTATTTT.

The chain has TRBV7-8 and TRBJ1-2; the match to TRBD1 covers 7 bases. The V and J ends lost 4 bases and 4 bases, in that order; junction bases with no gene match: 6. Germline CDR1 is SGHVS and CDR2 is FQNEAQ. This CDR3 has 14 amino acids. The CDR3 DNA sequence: TGTGCCAGCAGCTCTTACAGGGGCTCCTATGGCTACACCTTC. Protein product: CASSSYRGSYGYTF.

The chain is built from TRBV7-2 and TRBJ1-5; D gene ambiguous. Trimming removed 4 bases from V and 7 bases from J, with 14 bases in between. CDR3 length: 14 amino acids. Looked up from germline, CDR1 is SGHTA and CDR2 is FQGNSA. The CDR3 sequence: CASSYTNSEQPQHF. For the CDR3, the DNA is TGTGCCAGCAGCTACACCAACTCAGAGCAGCCCCAGCATTTT.

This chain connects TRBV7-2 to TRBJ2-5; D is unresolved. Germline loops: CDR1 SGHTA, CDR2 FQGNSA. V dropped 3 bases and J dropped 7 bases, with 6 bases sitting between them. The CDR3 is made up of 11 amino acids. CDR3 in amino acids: CASSFSGTQYF. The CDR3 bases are TGTGCCAGCAGCTTTTCCGGGACCCAGTACTTC. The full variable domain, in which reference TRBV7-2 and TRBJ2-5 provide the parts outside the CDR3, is GAGVSQSPSNKVTEKGKDVELRCDPISGHTALYWYRQSLGQGLEFLIYFQGNSAPDKSGLPSDRFSAERTGGSVSTLTIQRTQQEDSAVYLCASSFSGTQYFGPGTRLLVL.

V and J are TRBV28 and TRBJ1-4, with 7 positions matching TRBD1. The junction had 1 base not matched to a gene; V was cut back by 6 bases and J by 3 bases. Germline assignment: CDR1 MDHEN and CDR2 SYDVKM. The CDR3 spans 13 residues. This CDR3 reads CASSGTANEKLFF. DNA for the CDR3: TGTGCCAGCAGCGGGACAGCTAATGAAAAACTGTTTTTT.

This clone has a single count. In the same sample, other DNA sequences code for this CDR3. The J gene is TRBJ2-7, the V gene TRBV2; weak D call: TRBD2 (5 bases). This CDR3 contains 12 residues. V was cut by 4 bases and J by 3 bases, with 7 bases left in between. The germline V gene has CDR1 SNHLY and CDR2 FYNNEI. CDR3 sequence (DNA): TGTGCCAGCAGTGCCCGGGGCTACGAGCAGTACTTC. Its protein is CASSARGYEQYF.

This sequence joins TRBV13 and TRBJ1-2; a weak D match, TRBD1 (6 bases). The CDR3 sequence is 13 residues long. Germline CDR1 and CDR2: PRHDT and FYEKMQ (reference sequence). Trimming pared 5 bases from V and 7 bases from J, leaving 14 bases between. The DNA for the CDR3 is TGTGCCAGCAGCCAACAGGGTTCTGGTGGCTACACCTTC. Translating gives CASSQQGSGGYTF. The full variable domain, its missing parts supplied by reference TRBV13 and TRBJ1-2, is AAGVIQSPRHLIKEKRETATLKCYPIPRHDTVYWYQQGPGQDPQFLISFYEKMQSDKGSIPDRFSAQQFSDYHSELNMSSLELGDSALYFCASSQQGSGGYTFGSGTRLTVV.

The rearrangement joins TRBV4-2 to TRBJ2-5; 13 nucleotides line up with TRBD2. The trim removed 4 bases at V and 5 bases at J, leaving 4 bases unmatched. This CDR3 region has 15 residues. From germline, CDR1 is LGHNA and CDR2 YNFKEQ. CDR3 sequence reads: CASSLGLAGQETQYF. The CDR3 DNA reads TGTGCCAGCAGCCTGGGACTAGCGGGGCAGGAGACCCAGTACTTC.